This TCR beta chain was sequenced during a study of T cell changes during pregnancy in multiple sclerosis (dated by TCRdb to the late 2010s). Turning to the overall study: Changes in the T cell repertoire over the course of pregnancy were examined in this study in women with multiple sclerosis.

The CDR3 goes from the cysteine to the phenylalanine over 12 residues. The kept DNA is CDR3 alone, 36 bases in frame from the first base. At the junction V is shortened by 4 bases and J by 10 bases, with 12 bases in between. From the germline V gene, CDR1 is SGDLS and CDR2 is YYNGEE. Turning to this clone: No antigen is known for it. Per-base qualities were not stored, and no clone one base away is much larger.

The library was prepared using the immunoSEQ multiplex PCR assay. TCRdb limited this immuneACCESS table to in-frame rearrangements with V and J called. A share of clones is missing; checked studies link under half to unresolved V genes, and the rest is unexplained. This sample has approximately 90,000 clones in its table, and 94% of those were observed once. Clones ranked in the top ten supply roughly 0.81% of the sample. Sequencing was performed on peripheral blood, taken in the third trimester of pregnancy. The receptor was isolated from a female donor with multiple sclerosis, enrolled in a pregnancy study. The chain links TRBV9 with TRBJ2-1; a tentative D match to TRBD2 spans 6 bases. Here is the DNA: TGTGCCAGCAGCTCGGGACTCTTGGAGCAGTTCTTC. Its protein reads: CASSSGLLEQFF.